The rows below give T cell receptor beta chains drawn from one sample of a study of blood T cell repertoires in COVID-19. Here immunoSEQ multiplex PCR was the method, and the copy in TCRdb shows in-frame clones only, minus some. The sample shows 300,000 to 400,000 clones, around 91% of them seen only once. Sequences were obtained from peripheral blood. These receptors all stem from a woman under 30 who had recovered from COVID-19. The CDR3 runs from the conserved cysteine through the conserved F or W. Each record gives: J gene, D gene, V gene, CDR3 length, clone size, CDR3 protein, CDR3 DNA. A D gene is named only where the DNA matches it firmly. Where a row states a size, it is once, few, many or the class of an expanded clone; other rows omit it.

TRBJ2-1	NA	TRBV29-1	12	NA	CSVGDIDNEQFF	TGCAGCGTGGGGGACATTGACAATGAGCAGTTCTTC
TRBJ1-3	NA	TRBV30	15	NA	CAWSRWDNSGNTIYF	TGTGCCTGGAGCCGATGGGACAACTCTGGAAACACCATATATTTT
TRBJ1-5	NA	TRBV29-1	13	NA	CSVAGTVNQPQHF	TGCAGCGTTGCAGGCACAGTGAATCAGCCCCAGCATTTT
TRBJ1-3	NA	TRBV6-6	15	NA	CASSPRTASGNTIYF	TGTGCCAGCAGCCCCAGGACAGCCTCTGGAAACACCATATATTTT
TRBJ1-5	NA	TRBV19	13	NA	CASSRGESIPQHF	TGTGCCAGTAGTCGCGGGGAAAGCATACCCCAGCATTTT
TRBJ1-3	TRBD1	TRBV6-1	15	NA	CASRLGQGESDTIYF	TGTGCCAGCAGACTCGGACAGGGGGAATCGGACACCATATATTTT
TRBJ1-1	NA	TRBV6-5	14	NA	CASSLGASYTEAFF	TGTGCCAGCAGTCTGGGGGCATCGTACACTGAAGCTTTCTTT
TRBJ2-3	TRBD2	TRBV9	18	NA	CASSVDVNSGSKTDTQYF	TGTGCCAGCAGCGTAGATGTGAATAGCGGGAGCAAGACAGATACGCAGTATTTT
TRBJ2-1	NA	TRBV12-5	15	once	CASGLAGDLFNEQFF	TGTGCTAGTGGTTTAGCGGGTGATCTATTCAATGAGCAGTTCTTC
TRBJ1-4	NA	TRBV7-2	15	NA	CASSRLGTREEKLFF	TGTGCCAGCAGCAGACTCGGGACCCGGGAGGAAAAACTGTTTTTT
TRBJ1-1	NA	TRBV7-2	15	NA	CASSLGAGYYTEAFF	TGTGCCAGCAGCTTAGGAGCAGGGTATTACACTGAAGCTTTCTTT
TRBJ1-1	TRBD1	TRBV5-4	13	NA	CASGSRDRDQAFF	TGTGCCAGCGGATCTAGAGACAGGGACCAAGCTTTCTTT
TRBJ2-5	NA	TRBV7-2	15	NA	CASSSSGPPDETQYF	TGTGCCAGCAGCTCGAGCGGTCCCCCGGACGAGACCCAGTACTTC
TRBJ2-2	NA	TRBV7-2	16	NA	CASSLAAPANTGELFF	TGTGCCAGCAGCTTAGCAGCGCCCGCGAACACCGGGGAGCTGTTTTTT
TRBJ1-2	TRBD1	TRBV24-1	12	NA	CATHGPGGGYTF	TGTGCCACCCATGGTCCAGGGGGTGGCTACACCTTC
TRBJ2-3	TRBD2	TRBV24-1	17	NA	CATSKTSGSPPGDTQYF	TGTGCCACCAGTAAAACTAGCGGGAGCCCCCCAGGAGATACGCAGTATTTT
TRBJ1-5	TRBD1	TRBV7-9	13	once	CASSQDRGQPQHF	TGTGCCAGCAGCCAAGACAGGGGTCAGCCCCAGCATTTT
TRBJ2-6	NA	TRBV6-5	14	NA	CASSLSSGANVLTF	TGTGCCAGCAGTCTATCCTCTGGGGCCAACGTCCTGACTTTC
TRBJ2-1	NA	TRBV4-3	17	NA	CASSQDPGLGTYNEQFF	TGCGCCAGCAGCCAAGACCCGGGGTTGGGAACCTACAATGAGCAGTTCTTC
TRBJ2-1	NA	TRBV29-1	13	NA	CSVEQGYLNEQFF	TGCAGCGTTGAACAGGGTTATCTCAATGAGCAGTTCTTC
TRBJ1-2	TRBD1	TRBV4-1	15	NA	CASSQVFGTGVGYTF	TGCGCCAGCAGCCAAGTGTTTGGGACAGGGGTTGGCTACACCTTC
TRBJ2-1	NA	TRBV28	12	NA	CASGPRLDEQFF	TGTGCCAGCGGGCCCCGACTAGATGAGCAGTTCTTC
TRBJ2-2	TRBD2	TRBV27	16	NA	CASSRILAGNTGELFF	TGTGCCAGCAGCCGAATCCTAGCGGGGAACACCGGGGAGCTGTTTTTT
TRBJ2-3	NA	TRBV6-5	15	NA	CASNQFWLSTDTQYF	TGTGCCAGCAACCAGTTTTGGCTCTCCACAGATACGCAGTATTTT